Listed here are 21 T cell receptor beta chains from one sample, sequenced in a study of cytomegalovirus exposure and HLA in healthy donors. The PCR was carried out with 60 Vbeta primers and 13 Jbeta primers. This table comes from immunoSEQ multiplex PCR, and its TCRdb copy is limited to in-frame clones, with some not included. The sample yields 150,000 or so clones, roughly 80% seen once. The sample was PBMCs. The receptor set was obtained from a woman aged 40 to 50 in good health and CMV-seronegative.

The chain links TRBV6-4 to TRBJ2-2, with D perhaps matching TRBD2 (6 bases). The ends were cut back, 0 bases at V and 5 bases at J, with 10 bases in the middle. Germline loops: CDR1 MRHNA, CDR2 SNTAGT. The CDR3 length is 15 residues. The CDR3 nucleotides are TGTGCCAGCAGTGACTCTGAAGGGACTACCGGGGAGCTGTTTTTT. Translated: CASSDSEGTTGELFF.

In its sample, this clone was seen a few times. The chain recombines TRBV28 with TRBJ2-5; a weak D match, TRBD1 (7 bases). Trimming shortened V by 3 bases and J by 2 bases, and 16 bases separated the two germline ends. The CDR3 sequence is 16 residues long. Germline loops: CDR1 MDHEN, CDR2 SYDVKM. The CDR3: CASSLGGQTNQETQYF. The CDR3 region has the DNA TGTGCCAGCAGTTTGGGGGGACAGACGAATCAAGAGACCCAGTACTTC.

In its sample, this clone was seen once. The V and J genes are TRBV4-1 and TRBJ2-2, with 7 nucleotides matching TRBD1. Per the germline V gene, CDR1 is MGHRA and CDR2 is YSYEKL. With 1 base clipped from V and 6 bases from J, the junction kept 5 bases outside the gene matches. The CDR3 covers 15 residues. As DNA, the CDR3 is TGCGCCAGCAGCCAAGGACAGGGCAACCCCGGGGAGCTGTTTTTT. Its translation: CASSQGQGNPGELFF.

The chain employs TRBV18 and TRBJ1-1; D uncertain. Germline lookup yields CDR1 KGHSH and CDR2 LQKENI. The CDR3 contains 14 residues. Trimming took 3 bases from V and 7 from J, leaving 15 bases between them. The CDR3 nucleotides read TGTGCCAGCTCACCGGGAGCGGCTGGACGTGAAGCTTTCTTT. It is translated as CASSPGAAGREAFF.

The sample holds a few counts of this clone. The CDR3 protein is CASSLKSGVYTGELFF. The CDR3 bases are TGTGCCAGCAGCCTTAAGTCGGGAGTGTACACCGGGGAGCTGTTTTTT. J is TRBJ2-2 and V is TRBV9; D perhaps matches TRBD2 (6 bases). Germline-derived CDR1 and CDR2 are SGDLS and YYNGEE. Trimming left V 4 bases short and J 3 bases short, with 16 bases between. This CDR3 has 16 residues.

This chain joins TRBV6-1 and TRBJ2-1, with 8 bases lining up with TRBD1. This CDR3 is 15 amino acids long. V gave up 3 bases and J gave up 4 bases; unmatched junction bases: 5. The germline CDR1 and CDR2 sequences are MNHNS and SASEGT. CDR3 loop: CASSELDRDYNEQFF. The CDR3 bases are TGTGCCAGCAGTGAGCTGGACAGGGATTACAATGAGCAGTTCTTC.

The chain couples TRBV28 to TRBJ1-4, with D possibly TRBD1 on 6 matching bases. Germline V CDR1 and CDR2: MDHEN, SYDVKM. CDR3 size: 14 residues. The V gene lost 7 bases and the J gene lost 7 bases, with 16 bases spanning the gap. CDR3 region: CASMGSKGVEKLFF. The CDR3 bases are TGTGCCAGCATGGGGAGTAAGGGGGTTGAAAAACTGTTTTTT. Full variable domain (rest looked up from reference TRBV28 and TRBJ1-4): DVKVTQSSRYLVKRTGEKVFLECVQDMDHENMFWYRQDPGLGLRLIYFSYDVKMKEKGDIPEGYSVSREKKERFSLILESASTNQTSMYLCASMGSKGVEKLFFGSGTQLSVL.

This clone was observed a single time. CDR3 in amino acids: CASSPTGTGSYEQYF. DNA for the CDR3: TGTGCCAGCTCACCGACCGGGACAGGGTCCTACGAGCAGTACTTC. The chain is built from TRBV18 and TRBJ2-7, with TRBD1 matching over 9 bases. This CDR3 contains 15 residues. CDR1 is KGHSH and CDR2 is LQKENI in the germline V gene. Trimming at V came to 3 bases and at J to 1 base, leaving 4 bases not matched to a gene.

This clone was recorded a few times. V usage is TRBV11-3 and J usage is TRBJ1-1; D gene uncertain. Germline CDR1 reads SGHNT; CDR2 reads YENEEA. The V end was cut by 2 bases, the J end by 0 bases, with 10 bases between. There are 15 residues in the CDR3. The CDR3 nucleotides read TGTGCCAGCAGCTTATCCCTGGCACTGAACACTGAAGCTTTCTTT. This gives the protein CASSLSLALNTEAFF. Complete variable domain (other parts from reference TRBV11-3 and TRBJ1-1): EAGVVQSPRYKIIEKKQPVAFWCNPISGHNTLYWYLQNLGQGPELLIRYENEEAVDDSQLPKDRFSAERLKGVDSTLKIQPAELGDSAVYLCASSLSLALNTEAFFGQGTRLTVV.

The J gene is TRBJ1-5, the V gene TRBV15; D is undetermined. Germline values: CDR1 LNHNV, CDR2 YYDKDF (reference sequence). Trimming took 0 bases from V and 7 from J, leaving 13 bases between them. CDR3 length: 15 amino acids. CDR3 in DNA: TGTGCCACCAGCAGAGATCGCGGGGTTGGGCAGCCCCAGCATTTT. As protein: CATSRDRGVGQPQHF.

CDR3 nucleotide sequence: TGCGCCAGCAGCTCCTCGAGCGAGCAGTACTTC. The encoded protein is CASSSSSEQYF. This rearrangement joins TRBV5-1 to TRBJ2-7; D is ambiguous. The germline V gene encodes CDR1 SGHRS and CDR2 YFSETQ. This CDR3 has 11 residues. V lost 3 bases and J 6 bases, leaving 7 bases between the germline ends.

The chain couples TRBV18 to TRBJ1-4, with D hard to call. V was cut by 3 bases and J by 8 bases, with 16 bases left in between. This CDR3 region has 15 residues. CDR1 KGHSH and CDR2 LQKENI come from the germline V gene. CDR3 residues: CASSPNGESEEKLFF. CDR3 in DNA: TGTGCCAGCTCACCTAACGGAGAGAGTGAGGAAAAACTGTTTTTT.

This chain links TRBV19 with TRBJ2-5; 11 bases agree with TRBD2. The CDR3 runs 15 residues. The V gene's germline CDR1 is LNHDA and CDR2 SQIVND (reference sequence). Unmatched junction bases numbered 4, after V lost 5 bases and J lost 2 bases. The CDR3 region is CASSATSGAQETQYF. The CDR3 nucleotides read TGTGCCAGTAGTGCGACTAGCGGGGCACAAGAGACCCAGTACTTC.

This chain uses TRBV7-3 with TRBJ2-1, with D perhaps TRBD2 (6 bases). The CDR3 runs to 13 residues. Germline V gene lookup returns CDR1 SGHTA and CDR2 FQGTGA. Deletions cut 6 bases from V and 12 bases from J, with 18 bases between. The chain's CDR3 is CASSGGLGSGQFF. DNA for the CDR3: TGTGCCAGCAGTGGAGGGTTGGGTTCAGGGCAGTTCTTC. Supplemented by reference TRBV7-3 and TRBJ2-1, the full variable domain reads GAGVSQTPSNKVTEKGKYVELRCDPISGHTALYWYRQSLGQGPEFLIYFQGTGAADDSGLPNDRFFAVRPEGSVSTLKIQRTERGDSAVYLCASSGGLGSGQFFGPGTRLTVL.

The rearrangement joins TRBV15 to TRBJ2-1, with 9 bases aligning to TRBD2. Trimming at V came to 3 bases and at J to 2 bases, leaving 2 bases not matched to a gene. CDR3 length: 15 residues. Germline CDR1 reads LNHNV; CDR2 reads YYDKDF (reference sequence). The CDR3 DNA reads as TGTGCCACCAGCAGCTCTAGCGGGGCCTACAATGAGCAGTTCTTC. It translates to CATSSSSGAYNEQFF. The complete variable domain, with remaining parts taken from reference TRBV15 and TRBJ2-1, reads DAMVIQNPRYQVTQFGKPVTLSCSQTLNHNVMYWYQQKSSQAPKLLFHYYDKDFNNEADTPDNFQSRRPNTSFCFLDIRSPGLGDTAMYLCATSSSSGAYNEQFFGPGTRLTVL.

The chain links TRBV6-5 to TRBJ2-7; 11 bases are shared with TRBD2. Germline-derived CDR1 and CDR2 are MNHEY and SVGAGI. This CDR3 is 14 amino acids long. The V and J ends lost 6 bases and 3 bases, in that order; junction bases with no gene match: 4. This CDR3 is CASRGSGRVYEQYF. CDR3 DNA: TGTGCCAGCAGGGGTAGCGGGAGGGTCTACGAGCAGTACTTC.

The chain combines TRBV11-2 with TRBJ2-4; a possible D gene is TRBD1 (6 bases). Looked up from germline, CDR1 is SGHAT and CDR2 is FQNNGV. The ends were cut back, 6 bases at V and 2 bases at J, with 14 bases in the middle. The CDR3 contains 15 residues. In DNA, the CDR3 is TGTGCCAGCAGTCCTCTTCAGGGGCCCAAAAACATTCAGTACTTC. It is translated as CASSPLQGPKNIQYF.

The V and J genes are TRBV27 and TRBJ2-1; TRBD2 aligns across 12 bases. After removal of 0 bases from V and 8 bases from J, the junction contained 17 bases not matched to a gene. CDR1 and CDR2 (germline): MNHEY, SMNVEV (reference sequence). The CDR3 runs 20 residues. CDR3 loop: CASSLSGGQPRTSGIDEQFF. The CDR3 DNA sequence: TGTGCCAGCAGTTTATCTGGAGGGCAACCTAGGACTAGCGGGATAGATGAGCAGTTCTTC.

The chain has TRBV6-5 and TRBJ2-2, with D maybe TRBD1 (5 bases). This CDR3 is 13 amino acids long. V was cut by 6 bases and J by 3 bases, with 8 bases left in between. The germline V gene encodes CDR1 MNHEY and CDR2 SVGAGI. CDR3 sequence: CASSPRDTGELFF. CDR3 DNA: TGTGCCAGCAGCCCCAGGGACACCGGGGAGCTGTTTTTT.

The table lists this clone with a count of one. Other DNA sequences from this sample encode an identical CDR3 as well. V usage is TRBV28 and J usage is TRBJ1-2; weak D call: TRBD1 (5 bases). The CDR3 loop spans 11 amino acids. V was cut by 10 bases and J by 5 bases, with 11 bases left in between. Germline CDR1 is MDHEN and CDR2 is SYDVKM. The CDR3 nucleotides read TGTGCCACCTCTCGACAGTATGGCTACACCTTC. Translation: CATSRQYGYTF.

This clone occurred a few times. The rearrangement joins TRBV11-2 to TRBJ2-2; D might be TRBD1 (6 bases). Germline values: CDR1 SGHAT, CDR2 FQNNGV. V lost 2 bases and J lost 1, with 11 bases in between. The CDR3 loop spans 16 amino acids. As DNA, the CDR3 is TGTGCCAGCAGCTTATTCCCAGGGGAGAACACCGGGGAGCTGTTTTTT. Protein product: CASSLFPGENTGELFF. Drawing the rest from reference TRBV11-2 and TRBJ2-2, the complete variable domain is EAGVAQSPRYKIIEKRQSVAFWCNPISGHATLYWYQQILGQGPKLLIQFQNNGVVDDSQLPKDRFSAERLKGVDSTLKIQPAKLEDSAVYLCASSLFPGENTGELFFGEGSRLTVL.